This TCR beta chain is from a study of blood T cells in healthy people across ages. Primed by a sample-barcoded 5' primer and a J-beta primer mix, a second PCR proceeded for about 6 to 12 cycles. Using its own MiXCR run on the 5' RACE reads, TCRdb lists one record per CDR3 protein. The table lists approximately 690,000 distinct CDR3 sequences, roughly 41% of them singletons, with about 32% in the top ten. Broader study findings: TCR beta diversity correlated strongly with naive T cell percentage.

Per individual sample, total RNA of at least 5 micrograms was extracted. As for this clonotype: Its target is not known.

The CDR3 is 15 residues long. CDR1 is MNHEY and CDR2 is SVGEGT in the germline V gene. The V gene lost 5 bases and the J gene lost 4 bases, with 15 bases spanning the gap. The specimen was blood. The chain joins TRBV6-2 or TRBV6-3 to TRBJ2-1; TRBD2 is a possible D gene (6 bases). The sequence was collected from a man older than 75 in good health. CDR3 sequence reads: CASSLLAGRYNEQFF. The CDR3 bases are TGTGCCAGCAGTCTCCTGGCGGGGAGATACAATGAGCAGTTCTTC.